This entry lists 11 T cell receptor beta chains sequenced from one sample in a study of neurological immune-mediated disorders. A single record per CDR3 protein comes from TCRdb applying MiXCR to the 5' RACE reads. The top ten hold approximately 5.3% of the sample, which has about 46,000 distinct CDR3 sequences, approximately 4.5% seen once. Material for sequencing was PBMCs. These receptors came from an older woman with multiple sclerosis.

This clonotype occurred many times. The chain couples TRBV5-1 to TRBJ2-3; TRBD2 might be the D (5 bases). CDR1 SGHRS and CDR2 YFSETQ come from the germline V gene. Trimming removed 4 bases at V and 2 bases at J, with 17 bases between. The CDR3 contains 16 residues. The CDR3 DNA reads TGCGCCAGCAGCCCGAGGGCCGGGGTCTCCACAGATACGCAGTATTTT. Translated, it gives CASSPRAGVSTDTQYF.

The chain employs TRBV12-3 or TRBV12-4 and TRBJ2-7, with 9 bases aligning to TRBD1. The CDR3 totals 13 residues. V shed 3 bases and J 7 bases; nucleotides not matched to a gene: 4. The CDR3 DNA reads as TGTGCCAGCAGTTTGTGGACAGGGGCAGAGCAGTACTTC. Translation gives CASSLWTGAEQYF.

This rearrangement joins TRBV5-1 to TRBJ1-1, with D possibly TRBD1 on 5 matching bases. Per germline, CDR1 SGHRS and CDR2 YFSETQ. V was shortened by 0 bases and J by 5 bases, with 11 bases between the two germline ends. The length of the CDR3 is 14 residues. CDR3: CASSLAGVRTEAFF. The CDR3 DNA sequence: TGCGCCAGCAGCTTGGCGGGGGTTAGGACTGAAGCTTTCTTT.

This clonotype counts as medium-sized. CDR3 sequence (DNA): TGCAGTGCTAGAGACCTAGCGGGAGTGATCTACGAGCAGTACGTC. It is translated as CSARDLAGVIYEQYV. V and J are TRBV20-1 and TRBJ2-7; 10 bases align to TRBD2. Germline assignment: CDR1 DFQATT and CDR2 SNEGSKA (reference sequence). This CDR3 contains 15 residues. V was pared by 0 bases and J by 3 bases, with 5 bases of the junction left unmatched.

In this sample, this clonotype turned up a few times. J is TRBJ2-7 and V is TRBV20-1; D is perhaps TRBD2 (6 bases). V lost 8 bases, J lost 7 bases, and 18 bases lay in between. Germline assignment: CDR1 DFQATT and CDR2 SNEGSKA (reference sequence). This CDR3 region has 12 residues. CDR3 bases: TGCAGTCCCTCCGGGACTGCTTGGGAGCAGTACGTC. Its protein product is CSPSGTAWEQYV.

This clonotype was picked up many times. The DNA for the CDR3 is TGCAGTGCTAGTGTTTCCTATAATTCACCCCTCCACTTT. Translated, it gives CSASVSYNSPLHF. The chain employs TRBV20-1 and TRBJ1-6; D is unclear. The CDR3 length is 13 residues. Trimming pared 3 bases from V and 1 base from J, leaving 4 bases between. CDR1 and CDR2 from the germline V gene are DFQATT and SNEGSKA (reference sequence).

The J gene is TRBJ1-1, the V gene TRBV12-3 or TRBV12-4; 8 nucleotides line up with TRBD1. The CDR3 has 14 residues. The V gene end was trimmed by 6 bases and the J gene end by 5 bases; junction bases not matched to a gene: 8. The CDR3 region has the DNA TGTGCCAGCAGAATGACAGGGGAAGGGACTGAAGCTTTCTTT. Translated: CASRMTGEGTEAFF.

CDR3 region: CASSSGTGYGELFF. CDR3 DNA: TGTGCCAGCAGCTCCGGGACAGGGTACGGGGAGCTGTTTTTT. The V call is TRBV7-2, the J call TRBJ2-2; 9 bases are shared with TRBD1. The CDR3 covers 14 residues. V lost 4 bases to trimming and J lost 7 bases; unmatched junction nucleotides: 4. CDR1 and CDR2 from the germline V gene are SGHTA and FQGNSA.

The sample holds many counts of this clonotype. This sequence joins TRBV3-1 and TRBJ2-2; D ambiguous. Per the germline V gene, CDR1 is LGHDT and CDR2 is YNNKEL (reference sequence). V lost 1 base and J 6 bases, leaving 3 bases between the germline ends. This CDR3 is 12 amino acids long. The CDR3 loop is CASSQGAGELFF. DNA for the CDR3: TGTGCCAGCAGCCAAGGCGCCGGGGAGCTGTTTTTT.

This clonotype came up a few times. The V call is TRBV10-3, the J call TRBJ1-2; 7 bases map to TRBD1. Germline V CDR1 and CDR2: ENHRY, SYGVKD. After removal of 8 bases from V and 4 bases from J, the junction contained 4 bases not matched to a gene. This CDR3 has 12 amino acids. CDR3 residues: CAIGDSLYGYTF. The DNA of the CDR3 is TGTGCCATCGGGGACAGCCTCTATGGCTACACCTTC.

This clonotype occurred a few times. The chain combines TRBV5-1 with TRBJ2-3; tentative D call: TRBD2 (6 bases). Per germline, CDR1 SGHRS and CDR2 YFSETQ. This CDR3 is built from 12 residues. Trimming pared 7 bases from V and 4 bases from J, leaving 10 bases between. The CDR3: CASGRGSDTQYF. The CDR3 nucleotides read TGCGCCAGCGGACGGGGGTCAGATACGCAGTATTTT.